The sequence of this T cell receptor beta chain was determined in a study of control samples from healthy donors and cancer patients. The method was immunoSEQ multiplex PCR; TCRdb's version includes in-frame clones alone and lacks a portion of them. The sample carries fewer than 200,000 clones, about 94% recorded once. A word on this clone: The junction shows a germline mismatch at one end, possibly a read error.

Sequencing used blood. This sequence originates from a woman in her fifties or sixties in good health.

CDR3 in DNA: TGTGCCAGCAGCCCCGGGACTAGCGGGGACTTATCCTTC. It codes for CASSPGTSGDLSF. This chain connects TRBV11-3 to TRBJ2-7, with 13 bases lining up with TRBD2. CDR1 is SGHNT and CDR2 is YENEEA in the germline V gene. The CDR3 spans 13 residues.